The 5 T cell receptor beta chains listed next were all sequenced from one sample in a study of neoadjuvant nivolumab and ipilimumab in lung cancer. Only in-frame clones appear in the TCRdb table, and some are missing; sequencing was by immunoSEQ multiplex PCR. Of over 25,000 clones detected, approximately 80% appear once; the ten largest clones hold approximately 5.9%. Sequenced here: peripheral blood, sampled before neoadjuvant nivolumab, alone or with ipilimumab. The receptors shown here come from an adult with non-small cell lung cancer.

This clone was seen a few times. This chain joins TRBV20-1 and TRBJ2-1; no definite D call. Per germline, CDR1 DFQATT and CDR2 SNEGSKA (reference sequence). V shed 4 bases and J shed 5 bases, with 6 bases lying between them. The CDR3 is 11 residues long. This CDR3 reads CSATRNNEQFF. In nucleotides, the CDR3 is TGCAGTGCTACCAGGAACAATGAGCAGTTCTTC.

The rearrangement joins TRBV5-4 to TRBJ1-3; possible D gene TRBD1, 5 bases. CDR3 length: 14 amino acids. V was shortened by 0 bases and J by 4 bases, with 8 bases between the two germline ends. The germline V gene has CDR1 SGHNT and CDR2 YYREEE (reference sequence). Here the CDR3 DNA reads TGTGCCAGCAGCTTGGCCGGGGGAGGAAACACCATATATTTT. It encodes CASSLAGGGNTIYF.

The chain couples TRBV11-2 to TRBJ2-3; D remains ambiguous. The CDR3 extends over 16 amino acids. In germline, CDR1 is SGHAT, CDR2 FQNNGV. Trimming shortened V by 0 bases and J by 3 bases, and 13 bases separated the two germline ends. CDR3 residues: CASSLDSGFGTDTQYF. Written as DNA, the CDR3 is TGTGCCAGCAGCTTAGATTCCGGATTTGGAACAGATACGCAGTATTTT.

CDR3 nucleotide sequence: TGTGCCAGCAGCTTCGACCCGAGCTCCTACAATGAGCAGTTCTTC. It is translated as CASSFDPSSYNEQFF. The chain is built from TRBV11-2 and TRBJ2-1; D not resolved. CDR1 and CDR2 from the germline V gene are SGHAT and FQNNGV. Trimming removed 3 bases from V and 0 bases from J, with 9 bases in between. There are 15 residues in the CDR3. The entire variable domain, with the rest obtained from reference TRBV11-2 and TRBJ2-1, is as follows: EAGVAQSPRYKIIEKRQSVAFWCNPISGHATLYWYQQILGQGPKLLIQFQNNGVVDDSQLPKDRFSAERLKGVDSTLKIQPAKLEDSAVYLCASSFDPSSYNEQFFGPGTRLTVL.

V usage is TRBV5-1 and J usage is TRBJ2-6, with D perhaps TRBD1 or TRBD2 (5 bases each). Deletions cut 2 bases from V and 0 bases from J, with 21 bases between. The CDR3 has 20 residues. Germline assignment: CDR1 SGHRS and CDR2 YFSETQ. CDR3 sequence (DNA): TGCGCCAGCAGCTTCGCGCCCCCCGGGGACGGATCCTCTGGGGCCAACGTCCTGACTTTC. Translating it yields CASSFAPPGDGSSGANVLTF.